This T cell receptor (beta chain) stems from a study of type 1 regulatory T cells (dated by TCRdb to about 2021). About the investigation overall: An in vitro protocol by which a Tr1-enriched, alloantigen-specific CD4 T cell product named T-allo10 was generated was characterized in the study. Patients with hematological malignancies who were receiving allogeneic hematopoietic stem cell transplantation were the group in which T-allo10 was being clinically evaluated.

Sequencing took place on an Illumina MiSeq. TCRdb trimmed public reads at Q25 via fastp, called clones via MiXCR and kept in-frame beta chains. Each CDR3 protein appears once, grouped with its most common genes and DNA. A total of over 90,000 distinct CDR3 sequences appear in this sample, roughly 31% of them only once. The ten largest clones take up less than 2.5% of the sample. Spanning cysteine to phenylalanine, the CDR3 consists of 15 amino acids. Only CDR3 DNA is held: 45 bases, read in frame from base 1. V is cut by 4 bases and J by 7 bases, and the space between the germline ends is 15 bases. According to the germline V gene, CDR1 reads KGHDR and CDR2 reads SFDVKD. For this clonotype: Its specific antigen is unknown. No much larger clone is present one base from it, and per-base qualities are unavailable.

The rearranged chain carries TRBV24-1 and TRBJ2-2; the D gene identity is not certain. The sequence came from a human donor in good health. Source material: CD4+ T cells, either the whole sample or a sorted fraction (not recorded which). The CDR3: CATSDWTTSGGELFF. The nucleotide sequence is TGTGCCACCAGTGACTGGACCACGTCGGGCGGGGAGCTGTTTTTT.